The clone carrying this T cell receptor (beta chain) was recorded a few times. The antigen is undetermined. The sample originates from a study of T-cell reconstitution after alpha-beta-depleted transplantation in children. Points from the study as a whole: Alpha-beta T cells present about two months after transplant were reported to originate from several hundred expanded graft clones.

Construction of the TCRbeta library involved unique molecular identifiers. TCRdb processed the PCR reads anew with MiXCR; each CDR3 protein has one entry. The data show around 230,000 distinct CDR3 sequences, with around a sixth seen just once and about 41% held by the top ten. The CDR3 is made up of 14 amino acids. J was trimmed by 6 bases and V by 0 bases; bases with no gene match: 2. Germline V CDR1 and CDR2: SGDLS, YYNGEE. This sequence originates from a male patient aged 2-9 years who had a stem cell transplant for acute lymphoblastic leukemia, so the T cells may come from the graft donor. V is TRBV9 and J is TRBJ2-2; TRBD2 agrees at 7 bases. Sequenced here: PBMCs, mostly from graft donor cells, sampled 360 days after TCRalphabeta/CD19-depleted stem cell transplant. The CDR3 nucleotides are TGTGCCAGCAGCGTAGCGGGGGGTTCCGGGGAGCTGTTTTTT. Protein sequence: CASSVAGGSGELFF. Based on the CDR3 plus reference TRBV9 and TRBJ2-2, the full variable domain is DSGVTQTPKHLITATGQRVTLRCSPRSGDLSVYWYQQSLDQGLQFLIQYYNGEERAKGNILERFSAQQFPDLHSELNLSSLELGDSALYFCASSVAGGSGELFFGEGSRLTVL.